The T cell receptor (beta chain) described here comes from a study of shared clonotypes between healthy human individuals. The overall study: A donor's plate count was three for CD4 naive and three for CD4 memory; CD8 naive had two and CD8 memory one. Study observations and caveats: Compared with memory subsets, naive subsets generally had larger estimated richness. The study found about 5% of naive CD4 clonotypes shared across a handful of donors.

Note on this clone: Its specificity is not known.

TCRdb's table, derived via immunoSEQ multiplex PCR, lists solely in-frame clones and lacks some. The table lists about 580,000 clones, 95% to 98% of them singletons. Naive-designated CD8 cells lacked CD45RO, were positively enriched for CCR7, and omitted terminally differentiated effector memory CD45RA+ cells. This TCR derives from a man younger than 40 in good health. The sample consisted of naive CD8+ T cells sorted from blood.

CDR3 sequence (DNA): TGCAGCGTTGAGACCAGCGGGGGTTACAATGAGCAGTTCTTC. Protein sequence: CSVETSGGYNEQFF. The chain links TRBV29-1 to TRBJ2-1, with 8 positions matching TRBD2. Germline V gene data show CDR1 as SQVTM and CDR2 as ANQGSEA. The CDR3 spans 14 residues. V lost 3 bases, J lost 4 bases, and 5 bases stayed unmatched.